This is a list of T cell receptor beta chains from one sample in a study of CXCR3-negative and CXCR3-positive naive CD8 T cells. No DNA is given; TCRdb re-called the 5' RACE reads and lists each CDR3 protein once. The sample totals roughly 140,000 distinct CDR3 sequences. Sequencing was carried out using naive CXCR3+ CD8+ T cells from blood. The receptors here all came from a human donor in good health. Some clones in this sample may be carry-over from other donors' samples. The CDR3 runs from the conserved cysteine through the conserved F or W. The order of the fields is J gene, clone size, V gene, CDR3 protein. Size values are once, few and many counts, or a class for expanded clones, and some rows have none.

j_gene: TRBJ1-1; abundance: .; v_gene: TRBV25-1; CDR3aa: CASGPAGEAFF
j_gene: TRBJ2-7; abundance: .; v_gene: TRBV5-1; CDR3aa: CASSFATGAYEQYF
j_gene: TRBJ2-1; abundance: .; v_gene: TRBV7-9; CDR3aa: CASSFELQEAYNEQFF
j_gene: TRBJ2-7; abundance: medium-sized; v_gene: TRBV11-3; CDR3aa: CASSPRQGMGSSYEQYF
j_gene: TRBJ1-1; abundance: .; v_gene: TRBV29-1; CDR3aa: CSVERGGQGGNTEAFF
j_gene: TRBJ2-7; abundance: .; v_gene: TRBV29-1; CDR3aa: CSVESGQGPYEQYF
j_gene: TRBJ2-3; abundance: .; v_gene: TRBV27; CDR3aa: CASSLTDTDTQYF
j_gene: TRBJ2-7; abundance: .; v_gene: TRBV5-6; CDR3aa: CASSLISGRDYEQYF
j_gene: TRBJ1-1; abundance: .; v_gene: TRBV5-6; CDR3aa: CASSLSVQGPRAFF
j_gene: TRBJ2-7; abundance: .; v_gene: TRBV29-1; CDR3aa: CSVVGTGIPEQYF
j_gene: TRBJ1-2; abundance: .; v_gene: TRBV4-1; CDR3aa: CASSHSRGESYGYTF
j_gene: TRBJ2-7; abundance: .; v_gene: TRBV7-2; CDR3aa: CASSLAGADIYEQYF
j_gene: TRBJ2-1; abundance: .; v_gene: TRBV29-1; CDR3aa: CSVEDSPTSSYNEQFF